This TCR beta chain was profiled in a study of T cell repertoires in cytomegalovirus infection. Study overall: Selection of CMV epitopes for the study included recently identified HLA-C-restricted and well-studied HLA-B-restricted ones. Matching HLA type and CMV infection were both indicated by public TCR beta signatures. Regarding the study as a whole: HLA-C-restricted CMV clonotypes gave the most frequent clonotype in two of eight donors.

CDR3 length: 14 amino acids. V gave up 2 bases and J gave up 7 bases, with 11 bases separating them. The germline CDR1 and CDR2 sequences are SGHVS and FQNEAQ. TCRdb processed the reads anew with MiXCR; each CDR3 protein has one entry. This sample has about 270,000 distinct CDR3 sequences, with approximately 22% found just once. With regard to this clonotype: Antigen specificity is unknown. A read error is possible here, since a much larger clone lies one base away.

The receptor was derived from a human donor in good health (CMV status not recorded). Some clones in this sample may be carry-over from other donors' samples. J is TRBJ2-2 and V is TRBV7-8; no reliable D call. Material: cultured PBMCs, obtained from culture after CMV antigen stimulation. The CDR3 nucleotides read TGTGCCAGCAGCTTAAAGCCAGAGAGCGGGGAGCTGTTTTTT. It yields the protein CASSLKPESGELFF. The entire variable domain, with the rest obtained from reference TRBV7-8 and TRBJ2-2, is as follows: GAGVSQSPRYKVAKRGQDVALRCDPISGHVSLFWYQQALGQGPEFLTYFQNEAQLDKSGLPSDRFFAERPEGSVSTLKIQRTQQEDSAVYLCASSLKPESGELFFGEGSRLTVL.